Shown below are 8 T cell receptor beta chains from a single sample sequenced in a study of blood T cell repertoires in COVID-19 (dated by TCRdb to between 2020 and 2021). The library was produced with the immunoSEQ multiplex PCR assay. TCRdb's version of the immuneACCESS table is confined to in-frame rearrangements and falls short of the full clone set. An unresolved V gene accounts for under half of the shortfall where checked; the remainder is of unknown origin. The sample data list 130,000 to 150,000 clones, and 85% to 90% of these were observed just once. The leading ten clones occupy about 11% of the sample. The sequenced sample was PBMCs or T cells enriched from blood (not recorded which). These receptors all stem from a man aged 60 to 75 who had recovered from COVID-19.

The V gene is TRBV19, the J gene TRBJ1-5; 7 nucleotides agree with TRBD1. The CDR3 totals 15 residues. V lost 5 bases to trimming and J lost 0 bases; unmatched junction nucleotides: 4. The germline V gene has CDR1 LNHDA and CDR2 SQIVND (reference sequence). The CDR3 loop reads CASSGGTASNQPQHF. CDR3 in DNA: TGTGCCAGTAGTGGGGGGACAGCTAGCAATCAGCCCCAGCATTTT.

The chain joins TRBV6-5 to TRBJ2-1, with D possibly matching TRBD1 (6 bases). Germline CDR1 is MNHEY and CDR2 is SVGAGI. The V gene lost 6 bases and the J gene lost 10 bases, with 22 bases spanning the gap. The CDR3 length is 15 residues. CDR3 sequence (DNA): TGTGCCAGCAGCCAGAGGGGGTTCGGTACTGGGGAGCAGTTCTTC. Residues: CASSQRGFGTGEQFF.

This clone was seen a single time. This chain connects TRBV11-2 to TRBJ2-5; TRBD2 matches 7 bases. With 0 bases clipped from V and 5 bases from J, the junction kept 6 bases outside the gene matches. CDR1 is SGHAT and CDR2 is FQNNGV in the germline V gene. The CDR3 totals 15 residues. In nucleotides, the CDR3 is TGTGCCAGCAGCTTAGATGGGGGGGTTTGGGAGACCCAGTACTTC. The encoded protein is CASSLDGGVWETQYF.

The J gene is TRBJ2-1, the V gene TRBV5-1; 11 bases are shared with TRBD2. V shed 1 base, J shed 4 bases, and the junction held 4 bases outside the gene matches. The CDR3 extends over 16 amino acids. Germline lookup yields CDR1 SGHRS and CDR2 YFSETQ. The CDR3 coding sequence is TGCGCCAGCAGCTTGCAAGCTAGCGGGGGGTACAATGAGCAGTTCTTC. Its translation: CASSLQASGGYNEQFF.

This chain joins TRBV10-2 and TRBJ2-3; 12 bases map to TRBD2. Germline CDR1 is WSHSY and CDR2 is SAAADI. This CDR3 has 15 residues. V was clipped by 6 bases and J by 7 bases; unmatched bases: 8. The CDR3 DNA reads as TGCGCCAGCAGGGGAACTAGCGGGGGGCTACATACGCAGTATTTT. Its translation is CASRGTSGGLHTQYF.

This clone appeared a single time. This rearrangement joins TRBV27 to TRBJ1-2; 8 bases align to TRBD1. The CDR3 length is 19 residues. The V and J ends lost 3 bases and 2 bases, in that order; junction bases with no gene match: 17. The V gene's germline CDR1 is MNHEY and CDR2 SMNVEV (reference sequence). CDR3 DNA sequence: TGTGCCAGCAGTTTCCTCAGGGGGCCAAATATAAGGGTAAACTATGGCTACACCTTC. It yields the protein CASSFLRGPNIRVNYGYTF.

This chain joins TRBV7-9 and TRBJ2-7; D remains unclear. The CDR3 is 13 amino acids. Looked up from germline, CDR1 is SEHNR and CDR2 is FQNEAQ (reference sequence). V lost 8 bases and J lost 2, with 13 bases in between. CDR3: CASGVDRAYEQYF. The CDR3 coding sequence is TGTGCCAGCGGCGTAGACCGAGCCTACGAGCAGTACTTC.

A single count supports this clone. The chain carries TRBV30 and TRBJ2-7; 9 positions match TRBD1. The V and J ends lost 3 bases and 2 bases, in that order; junction bases with no gene match: 5. The CDR3 has 14 amino acids. CDR1 and CDR2 (germline): GTSNPN, SVGIG (reference sequence). The CDR3 bases are TGTGCCTGGAGCTCGGACAGGGGAACCTACGAGCAGTACTTC. This gives the protein CAWSSDRGTYEQYF.